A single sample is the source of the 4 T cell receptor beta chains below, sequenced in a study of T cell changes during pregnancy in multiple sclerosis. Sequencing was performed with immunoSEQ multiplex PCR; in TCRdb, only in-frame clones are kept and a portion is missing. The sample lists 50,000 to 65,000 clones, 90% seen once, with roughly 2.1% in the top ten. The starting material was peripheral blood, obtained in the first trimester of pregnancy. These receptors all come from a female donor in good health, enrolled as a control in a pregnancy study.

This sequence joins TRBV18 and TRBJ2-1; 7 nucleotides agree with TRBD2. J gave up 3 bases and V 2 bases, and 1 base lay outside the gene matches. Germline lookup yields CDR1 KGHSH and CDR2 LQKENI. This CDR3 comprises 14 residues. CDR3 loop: CASSPTSVYNEQFF. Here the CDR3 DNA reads TGTGCCAGCTCACCAACTAGCGTCTACAATGAGCAGTTCTTC.

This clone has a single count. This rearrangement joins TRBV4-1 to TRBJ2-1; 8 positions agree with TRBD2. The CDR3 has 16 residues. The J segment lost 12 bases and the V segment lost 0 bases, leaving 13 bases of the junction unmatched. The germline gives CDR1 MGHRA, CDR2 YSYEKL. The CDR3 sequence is CASSQEGVPSGLGQFF. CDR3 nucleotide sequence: TGCGCCAGCAGCCAAGAAGGGGTCCCTAGCGGGTTAGGGCAGTTCTTC.

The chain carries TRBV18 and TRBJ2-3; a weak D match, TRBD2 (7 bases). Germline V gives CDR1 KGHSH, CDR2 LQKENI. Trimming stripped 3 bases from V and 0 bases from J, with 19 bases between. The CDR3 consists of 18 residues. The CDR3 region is CASSPMWAGASSTDTQYF. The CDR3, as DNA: TGTGCCAGCTCACCGATGTGGGCGGGGGCATCTAGCACAGATACGCAGTATTTT.

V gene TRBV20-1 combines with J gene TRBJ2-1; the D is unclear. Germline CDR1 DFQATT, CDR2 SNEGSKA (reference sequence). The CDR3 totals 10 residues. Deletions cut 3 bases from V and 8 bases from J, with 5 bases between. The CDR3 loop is CSAREYEQFF. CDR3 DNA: TGCAGTGCTAGGGAGTATGAGCAGTTCTTC.